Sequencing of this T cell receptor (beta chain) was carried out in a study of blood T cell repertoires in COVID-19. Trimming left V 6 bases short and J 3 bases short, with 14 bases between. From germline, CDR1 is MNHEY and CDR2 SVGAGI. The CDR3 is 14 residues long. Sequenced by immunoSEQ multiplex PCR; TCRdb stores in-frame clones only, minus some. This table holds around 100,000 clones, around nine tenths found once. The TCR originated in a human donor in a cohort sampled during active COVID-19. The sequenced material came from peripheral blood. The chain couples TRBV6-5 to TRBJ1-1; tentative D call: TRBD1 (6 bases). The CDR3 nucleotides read TGTGCCAGCAGAATAAGACAGGCGCACACTGAAGCTTTCTTT. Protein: CASRIRQAHTEAFF.